Below, one T cell receptor (beta chain) is given with its context. Its target is unknown. The junction shows a germline mismatch at one end, possibly a read error. The protocol was immunoSEQ multiplex PCR, while the TCRdb copy is restricted to in-frame clones and leaves out a portion. The sample contains 400,000 to 450,000 clones, 75% to 95% of which appear only once. These data belong to a study of Ad26.COV2.S vaccination and SARS-CoV-2 variants. Study-level background: Participant was drawn from the COV1001 Ad26.COV2.S trial arm. Study findings and constraints: Breadth, reportedly substantial, characterized the spike-specific CD8+ and CD4+ T cell responses after vaccination. Higher spike-specific TCR breadth was found in vaccine recipients than in placebo recipients.

Treatment: 15 to 20 received Ad26.COV2.S at low or high dose, single or two shots; roughly five received placebo; per-sample allocation not given. Day 63 after the first injection of vaccine or placebo was the sampling time. Boston provided a donor who was an adult aged 18-55 years. Germline V gene data show CDR1 as SGHVS and CDR2 as FQNEAQ. The CDR3 extends over 14 amino acids. The TCR sequence derives from a person aged 18 to 65 who received the Ad26.COV2.S COVID-19 vaccine or a placebo. This chain uses TRBV7-8 with TRBJ2-7; 12 bases agree with TRBD2. Sequencing was performed on peripheral blood, taken in a trial of Ad26.COV2.S vaccine versus placebo. The CDR3 region has the DNA TGTGCCAGCAGCCTAGCGGGAGGGTCCCACGAGCAGTACTTC. Amino acids: CASSLAGGSHEQYF.